The 5 T cell receptor beta chains presented below share a single source sample, sequenced in a study of blood T cell repertoires in COVID-19. Measured with immunoSEQ multiplex PCR; TCRdb has only the in-frame clones, and not every one. The data contain 300,000 to 400,000 clones, 88% of them seen just once; the ten biggest clones take up over 4.5%. Material for sequencing was PBMCs or T cells enriched from blood (not recorded which). The source is a young man who had recovered from COVID-19.

The chain has TRBV2 and TRBJ1-2, with D possibly being TRBD1 (6 bases). The CDR3 runs to 12 residues. The germline gives CDR1 SNHLY, CDR2 FYNNEI. V lost 6 bases to trimming and J lost 4 bases, with 9 bases between them. CDR3 coding DNA: TGTGCCAGCAGGCCGGACAGCTATGGCTACACCTTC. It yields the protein CASRPDSYGYTF. The full variable domain, completed using reference TRBV2 and TRBJ1-2, is EPEVTQTPSHQVTQMGQEVILRCVPISNHLYFYWYRQILGQKVEFLVSFYNNEISEKSEIFDDQFSVERPDGSNFTLKIRSTKLEDSAMYFCASRPDSYGYTFGSGTRLTVV.

This clone was observed once. The chain employs TRBV27 and TRBJ1-5, with D unclear. Trimming removed 2 bases from V and 6 bases from J, with 8 bases in between. From germline, CDR1 is MNHEY and CDR2 SMNVEV (reference sequence). This CDR3 region has 13 residues. This CDR3 is CASSLVGSQPQHF. DNA of the CDR3: TGTGCCAGCAGTTTAGTCGGGAGTCAGCCCCAGCATTTT.

The chain combines TRBV19 with TRBJ1-3; 10 positions agree with TRBD1. The CDR3 extends over 18 amino acids. V dropped 5 bases and J dropped 1; count of bases not matched to a gene: 11. CDR1 LNHDA and CDR2 SQIVND come from the germline V gene (reference sequence). CDR3 region: CASSPRTGGTTSGNTIYF. In DNA, the CDR3 is TGTGCCAGTAGTCCCCGGACAGGGGGGACCACTTCTGGAAACACCATATATTTT.

A note on this clone: Other DNA sequences in this specimen translate into the identical CDR3. The chain is built from TRBV11-2 and TRBJ2-2; TRBD2 matches at 8 bases. Germline CDR1 is SGHAT and CDR2 is FQNNGV. The CDR3 covers 14 residues. Losses at the gene ends were 3 bases for V and 4 bases for J; bases not matched to a gene: 1. CDR3 coding DNA: TGTGCCAGCAGCTTCCGGGGGGGCACCGGGGAGCTGTTTTTT. The encoded protein is CASSFRGGTGELFF.

The genes are TRBV2 and TRBJ2-1, with TRBD2 matching over 7 bases. The CDR3 runs to 14 residues. J lost 3 bases, V lost 3 bases, and 2 bases had no gene match. From germline, CDR1 is SNHLY and CDR2 FYNNEI. CDR3 in amino acids: CASSEERGYNEQFF. In nucleotides, the CDR3 is TGTGCCAGCAGTGAGGAGCGGGGCTACAATGAGCAGTTCTTC.